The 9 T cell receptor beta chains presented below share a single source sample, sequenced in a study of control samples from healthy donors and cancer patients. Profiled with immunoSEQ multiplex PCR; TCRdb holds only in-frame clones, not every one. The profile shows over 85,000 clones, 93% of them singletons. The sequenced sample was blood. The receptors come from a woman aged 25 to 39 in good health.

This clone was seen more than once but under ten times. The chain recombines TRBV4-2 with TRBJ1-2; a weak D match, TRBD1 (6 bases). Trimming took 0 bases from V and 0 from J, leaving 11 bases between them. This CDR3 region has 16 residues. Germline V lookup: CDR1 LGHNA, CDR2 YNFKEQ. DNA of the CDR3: TGTGCCAGCAGCCAAGAGGCAGGGGCAGCTAACTATGGCTACACCTTC. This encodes CASSQEAGAANYGYTF.

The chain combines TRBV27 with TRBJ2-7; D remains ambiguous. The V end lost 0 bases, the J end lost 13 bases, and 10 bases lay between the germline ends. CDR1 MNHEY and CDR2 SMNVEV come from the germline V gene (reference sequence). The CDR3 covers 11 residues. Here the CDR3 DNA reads TGTGCCAGCAGTTTATCCGGCAGGCTCTACTTC. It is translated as CASSLSGRLYF.

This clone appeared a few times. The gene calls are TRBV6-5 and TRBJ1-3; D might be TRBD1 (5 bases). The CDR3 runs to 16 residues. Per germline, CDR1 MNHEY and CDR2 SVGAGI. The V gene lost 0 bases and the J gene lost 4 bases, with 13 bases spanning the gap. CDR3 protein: CASSYSIYGAGNTIYF. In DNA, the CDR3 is TGTGCCAGCAGTTACTCGATTTACGGGGCAGGAAACACCATATATTTT.

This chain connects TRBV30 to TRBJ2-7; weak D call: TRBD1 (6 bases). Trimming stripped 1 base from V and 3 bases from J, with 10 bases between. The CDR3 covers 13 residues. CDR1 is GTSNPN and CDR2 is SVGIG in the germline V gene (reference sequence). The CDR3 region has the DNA TGTGCCTGGAGTGAGGGACACTACTACGAGCAGTACTTC. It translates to CAWSEGHYYEQYF.

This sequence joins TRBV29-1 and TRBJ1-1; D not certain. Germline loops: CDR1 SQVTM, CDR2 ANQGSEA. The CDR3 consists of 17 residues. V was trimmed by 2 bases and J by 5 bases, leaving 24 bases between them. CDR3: CSVEPRSSPLQGTEAFF. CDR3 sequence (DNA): TGCAGCGTTGAACCCCGATCGTCCCCACTCCAAGGGACTGAAGCTTTCTTT.

The CDR3 nucleotides are TGTGCCACCAGTGTTACCGGAGGCTCCTACAATGAGCAGTTCTTC. As protein: CATSVTGGSYNEQFF. This chain uses TRBV24-1 with TRBJ2-1; maybe TRBD2 (5 bases). The CDR3 covers 15 residues. V lost 5 bases to trimming and J lost 0 bases, with 10 bases between them. Per germline, CDR1 KGHDR and CDR2 SFDVKD.

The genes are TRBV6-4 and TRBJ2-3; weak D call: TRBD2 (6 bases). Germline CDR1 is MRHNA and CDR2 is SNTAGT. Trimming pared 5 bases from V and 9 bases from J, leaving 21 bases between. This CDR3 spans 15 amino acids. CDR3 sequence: CASSPGTDFIGTQYF. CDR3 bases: TGTGCCAGCAGTCCCGGGACTGACTTCATAGGGACGCAGTATTTT.

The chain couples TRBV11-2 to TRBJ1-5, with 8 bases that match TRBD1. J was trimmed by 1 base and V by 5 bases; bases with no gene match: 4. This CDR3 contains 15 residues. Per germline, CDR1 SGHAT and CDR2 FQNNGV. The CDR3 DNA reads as TGTGCCAGCAGCGTCGGACAGGGAAGCAATCAGCCCCAGCATTTT. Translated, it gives CASSVGQGSNQPQHF.

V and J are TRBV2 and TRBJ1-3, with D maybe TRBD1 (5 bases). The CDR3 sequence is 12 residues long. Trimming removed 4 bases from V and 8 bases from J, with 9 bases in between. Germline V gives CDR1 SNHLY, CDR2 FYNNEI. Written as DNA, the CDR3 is TGTGCCAGCAGTGTATCGGGGGACACCATATATTTT. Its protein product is CASSVSGDTIYF.